The 30 T cell receptor beta chains in this list originate from one sample, sequenced in a study of T cells in Graves' hyperthyroidism and ophthalmopathy (dated by TCRdb to between 2018 and 2020). The method was multiplex PCR. The sequencer listed for this sample is Illumina HiSeq 2000. TCR beta CDR3 regions were amplified from RNA transcripts. A first-round RT-PCR of the TCR CDR3 used the HTBI primer set with the Qiagen OneStep RT-PCR kit. TCRdb reworked the public reads: Q25 trimming with fastp, MiXCR clone assembly, productive beta chains retained. Identical CDR3 protein sequences are pooled into one entry, listed with their most common genes and DNA. Counted in this sample were about 400,000 distinct CDR3 sequences; 25% of them appeared once. The ten largest clones capture more than 60% of the sample. Material: blood. The receptor set was obtained from a man aged 45 to 65 with Graves' hyperthyroidism.

This clonotype occurred many times. The chain couples TRBV3-1 to TRBJ1-1; TRBD1 might be the D (5 bases). The CDR3 spans 14 residues. V was pared by 0 bases and J by 2 bases, with 7 bases between. Germline CDR1 reads LGHDT; CDR2 reads YNNKEL (reference sequence). CDR3: CASSQEDKNTEAFF. Here the CDR3 DNA reads TGTGCCAGCAGCCAAGAGGACAAAAACACTGAAGCTTTCTTT.

This clonotype was detected ten times or more. This rearrangement joins TRBV7-3 to TRBJ2-1; 8 bases are shared with TRBD1. Germline V CDR1 and CDR2: SGHTA, FQGTGA. J was trimmed by 6 bases and V by 4 bases; bases with no gene match: 5. This CDR3 is built from 14 residues. The CDR3 loop is CASSYDRGGNEQFF. CDR3 nucleotide sequence: TGTGCCAGCAGCTATGACAGGGGCGGCAATGAGCAGTTCTTC.

The chain has TRBV27 and TRBJ2-7; D is uncertain. The length of the CDR3 is 13 residues. V dropped 2 bases and J dropped 2 bases, with 7 bases sitting between them. Looked up from germline, CDR1 is MNHEY and CDR2 is SMNVEV (reference sequence). The CDR3 DNA follows: TGTGCCAGCAGTTTACGGGCCACCTACGAGCAGTACTTC. Encoded protein: CASSLRATYEQYF.

V usage is TRBV3-1 and J usage is TRBJ2-5; D uncertain. Germline V gene sequence: CDR1 LGHDT, CDR2 YNNKEL (reference sequence). V lost 0 bases to trimming and J lost 1 base, with 3 bases between them. The CDR3 is 13 residues long. The CDR3: CASSQDFQETQYF. The CDR3 nucleotides read TGTGCCAGCAGCCAAGATTTCCAAGAGACCCAGTACTTC.

This clonotype has only a few counts. V usage is TRBV27 and J usage is TRBJ2-3; 10 nucleotides line up with TRBD1. The CDR3 covers 15 residues. The V segment lost 5 bases and the J segment 3 bases; nucleotides outside the gene matches: 5. Germline V gene data show CDR1 as MNHEY and CDR2 as SMNVEV (reference sequence). This CDR3 reads CASSPRQGATDTQYF. As DNA, the CDR3 is TGTGCCAGCAGTCCTCGACAGGGGGCAACAGATACGCAGTATTTT.

The chain uses TRBV12-3 or TRBV12-4 and TRBJ2-1, with a tentative D call TRBD1 (5 bases). The CDR3 totals 13 residues. Trimming removed 7 bases from V and 8 bases from J, with 15 bases in between. The DNA of the CDR3 is TGTGCCAGCACTCCCGCTAGGGGTTATGAGCAGTTCTTC. Translated, it gives CASTPARGYEQFF.

V gene TRBV7-9 combines with J gene TRBJ2-5, with 11 bases lining up with TRBD2. The CDR3 extends over 20 amino acids. With 4 bases clipped from V and 0 bases from J, the junction kept 16 bases outside the gene matches. Germline V gives CDR1 SEHNR, CDR2 FQNEAQ (reference sequence). The CDR3 DNA reads TGTGCCAGCAGCTCTATTCTGCCGGGACTAGCGGCACGGTACCAAGAGACCCAGTACTTC. Encoded protein: CASSSILPGLAARYQETQYF.

The rearrangement uses TRBV5-1 and TRBJ2-7; 8 nucleotides agree with TRBD1. Germline values: CDR1 SGHRS, CDR2 YFSETQ. Trimming cost V 0 bases and J 0 bases; bases outside gene matches: 5. CDR3 length equals 16 residues. The CDR3 bases are TGCGCCAGCAGCTTGGGGGCAGGGGGCTCCTCCTACGAGCAGTACTTC. This translates into CASSLGAGGSSYEQYF.

The gene calls are TRBV7-6 and TRBJ1-3; tentatively, D is TRBD1 (6 bases). CDR1 and CDR2 (germline): SGHVS, FNYEAQ. The CDR3 has 17 residues. V lost 5 bases, J lost 0 bases, and 17 bases lay in between. CDR3 loop: CASSNLQDSSSGNTIYF. CDR3 coding DNA: TGTGCCAGCAGCAACTTACAGGACAGCTCCTCTGGAAACACCATATATTTT.

The chain joins TRBV7-9 to TRBJ1-4, with 12 bases lining up with TRBD1. The trim removed 5 bases at V and 6 bases at J, leaving 7 bases unmatched. The germline V gene has CDR1 SEHNR and CDR2 FQNEAQ (reference sequence). The CDR3 has 16 amino acids. DNA of the CDR3: TGTGCCAGCAGCCAAATAGGGACAGGGGGCCATGAAAAACTGTTTTTT. Its protein product is CASSQIGTGGHEKLFF.

There are many counts of this clonotype. This sequence joins TRBV7-3 and TRBJ2-7, with TRBD2 matching over 8 bases. The length of the CDR3 is 15 residues. In germline, CDR1 is SGHTA, CDR2 FQGTGA. J lost 6 bases, V lost 5 bases, and 12 bases had no gene match. The CDR3 spells CASSPERGRVSEQYF. CDR3 nucleotides: TGTGCCAGCAGCCCGGAGCGGGGGCGAGTGAGCGAGCAGTACTTC.

V usage is TRBV28 and J usage is TRBJ2-7, with 8 positions matching TRBD2. Trimming removed 5 bases from V and 9 bases from J; junction bases left unmatched: 9. The CDR3 extends over 13 amino acids. The germline gives CDR1 MDHEN, CDR2 SYDVKM. This chain's CDR3 is CASSPGTAGGQYF. Written as DNA, the CDR3 is TGTGCCAGCAGTCCCGGGACCGCGGGAGGGCAGTACTTC.

This clonotype came up a few times. The chain couples TRBV13 to TRBJ1-2; D remains unclear. The germline V gene encodes CDR1 PRHDT and CDR2 FYEKMQ (reference sequence). V was shortened by 4 bases and J by 6 bases, with 21 bases between the two germline ends. The CDR3 loop spans 16 amino acids. This chain's CDR3 is CASSSRGLPADNGYTF. The CDR3 DNA reads TGTGCCAGCAGCTCTAGAGGGCTCCCGGCAGACAATGGCTACACCTTC.

The chain is built from TRBV2 and TRBJ1-3, with unresolved D. The CDR3 consists of 15 residues. Germline CDR1 SNHLY, CDR2 FYNNEI. V lost 1 base and J 2 bases, leaving 9 bases between the germline ends. The CDR3 reads CASSEGARAGNTIYF. CDR3 nucleotides: TGTGCCAGCAGTGAAGGGGCACGGGCTGGAAACACCATATATTTT.

This clonotype appeared a few times. This chain joins TRBV29-1 and TRBJ2-6; a possible D gene is TRBD1 (6 bases). V was pared by 3 bases and J by 12 bases, with 12 bases between. Germline CDR1 is SQVTM and CDR2 is ANQGSEA. The CDR3 sequence is 12 residues long. The CDR3 spells CSVDPGAGVLTF. The CDR3 DNA reads TGCAGCGTTGACCCAGGGGCCGGCGTCCTGACTTTC.

The chain recombines TRBV10-1 with TRBJ2-3, with D unresolved. Germline loops: CDR1 WNHNN, CDR2 SYGVQD (reference sequence). V shed 4 bases and J shed 3 bases, with 14 bases lying between them. This CDR3 contains 15 residues. CDR3 sequence (DNA): TGCGCCAGCAGTGTCGGAGTTAGTAGGACAGATACGCAGTATTTT. This codes for CASSVGVSRTDTQYF.

This clonotype was picked up a small number of times. The chain is built from TRBV11-3 and TRBJ2-7; TRBD2 matches 8 bases. With 1 base clipped from V and 2 bases from J, the junction kept 7 bases outside the gene matches. This CDR3 has 16 residues. In germline, CDR1 is SGHNT, CDR2 YENEEA. CDR3 in DNA: TGTGCCAGCAGCTTAGGTGTCGGACTAGCTCCCTACGAGCAGTACTTC. Amino acids: CASSLGVGLAPYEQYF. Together with reference TRBV11-3 and TRBJ2-7, the CDR3 gives the full variable domain: EAGVVQSPRYKIIEKKQPVAFWCNPISGHNTLYWYLQNLGQGPELLIRYENEEAVDDSQLPKDRFSAERLKGVDSTLKIQPAELGDSAVYLCASSLGVGLAPYEQYFGPGTRLTVT.

This clonotype was counted only a few times. Relative to the germline gene, one junction end is altered; a read error may explain this. This rearrangement joins TRBV28 to TRBJ2-3, with TRBD2 as a possible D gene (6 bases). Germline V gene lookup returns CDR1 MDHEN and CDR2 SYDVKM. This CDR3 comprises 14 residues. Here the CDR3 reads CASSPGLNTDTRYF. The DNA of the CDR3 is TGTGCCAGCAGTCCGGGACTCAACACAGATACGCGGTATTTT.

This clonotype showed up many times. This chain connects TRBV12-3 or TRBV12-4 to TRBJ1-1; the D is unclear. The CDR3 contains 13 residues. Between the trimmed V and J ends, which lost 5 bases and 4 bases, there was a span of 11 bases. CDR3 sequence: CASSPRGATEAFF. CDR3 DNA sequence: TGTGCCAGCAGTCCTCGGGGTGCCACTGAAGCTTTCTTT.

This clonotype occurred many times. The chain couples TRBV28 to TRBJ2-5; D perhaps matches TRBD2 (6 bases). The CDR3 has 14 residues. Germline V gives CDR1 MDHEN, CDR2 SYDVKM. The germline V and J ends were trimmed by 6 bases and 3 bases, with 14 bases remaining between them. This chain's CDR3 is CASRQTGVEETQYF. CDR3 in DNA: TGTGCCAGCAGGCAGACGGGGGTTGAAGAGACCCAGTACTTC.

The chain recombines TRBV5-6 with TRBJ2-1; D might be TRBD1 (6 bases). The V gene's germline CDR1 is SGHDT and CDR2 YYEEEE. CDR3 length: 16 residues. V was pared by 0 bases and J by 3 bases, with 13 bases between. The DNA of the CDR3 is TGTGCCAGCAGCTTGGCCCGGGACATTAACTACAATGAGCAGTTCTTC. Translating gives CASSLARDINYNEQFF.

The sample holds many counts of this clonotype. The V and J genes are TRBV11-3 and TRBJ2-1, with D perhaps assigned TRBD1 or TRBD2 (5 bases each). Trimming pared 2 bases from V and 10 bases from J, leaving 15 bases between. This CDR3 has 14 residues. Germline-derived CDR1 and CDR2 are SGHNT and YENEEA. The CDR3 nucleotides read TGTGCCAGCAGCTTACGACAGATCCGGGAAGAGCAGTTCTTC. Its protein product is CASSLRQIREEQFF.

The chain carries TRBV20-1 and TRBJ2-3; tentatively, D is TRBD2 (6 bases). V was trimmed by 2 bases and J by 1 base, leaving 16 bases between them. Germline V gene lookup returns CDR1 DFQATT and CDR2 SNEGSKA (reference sequence). CDR3 size: 16 residues. CDR3 in amino acids: CSARIVRTTGTDTQYF. The CDR3, as DNA: TGCAGTGCTAGAATCGTTCGGACTACTGGCACAGATACGCAGTATTTT.

This clonotype was seen ten or more times. The chain is built from TRBV20-1 and TRBJ2-7; 10 positions agree with TRBD2. The V and J ends lost 0 bases and 2 bases, in that order; junction bases with no gene match: 4. The CDR3 spans 15 residues. Germline CDR1 DFQATT, CDR2 SNEGSKA (reference sequence). The CDR3 sequence: CSAREVAGGTYEQYF. In nucleotides, the CDR3 is TGCAGTGCTAGAGAGGTAGCGGGAGGCACCTACGAGCAGTACTTC.

A few counts support this clonotype. V usage is TRBV27 and J usage is TRBJ1-1, with no clear D. Germline lookup yields CDR1 MNHEY and CDR2 SMNVEV (reference sequence). The CDR3 runs to 13 residues. V was clipped by 6 bases and J by 2 bases, with 10 bases between them. The CDR3 DNA is TGTGCCAGCAGCCGGGCCGTCAACACTGAAGCTTTCTTT. Amino acid sequence: CASSRAVNTEAFF.

This clonotype has a handful of counts. The genes are TRBV20-1 and TRBJ2-1; TRBD2 matches 10 bases. CDR1 DFQATT and CDR2 SNEGSKA come from the germline V gene (reference sequence). Germline trimming cut 4 bases from V and 9 bases from J; bases unmatched to any gene: 15. The length of the CDR3 is 16 residues. The CDR3 loop reads CSATRTSGSLQGEQFF. DNA of the CDR3: TGCAGTGCTACCCGGACTAGCGGAAGCTTGCAGGGTGAGCAGTTCTTC.

This clonotype was found many times. The CDR3 DNA reads TGTGCCAGCCATGCGACTAGCGGACGCACAGATACGCAGTATTTT. Protein: CASHATSGRTDTQYF. The J gene is TRBJ2-3, the V gene TRBV2, with 9 bases lining up with TRBD2. The germline V gene encodes CDR1 SNHLY and CDR2 FYNNEI. CDR3 length equals 15 residues. V lost 8 bases to trimming and J lost 1 base; unmatched junction nucleotides: 7.

The table lists this clonotype with a count of one. This chain connects TRBV29-1 to TRBJ2-7; 8 bases agree with TRBD1. V gave up 7 bases and J gave up 6 bases; unmatched junction bases: 5. The length of the CDR3 is 11 residues. From germline, CDR1 is SQVTM and CDR2 ANQGSEA. Here the CDR3 DNA reads TGCAGCGGCATGGACAGGGTCGAGCAGTACTTC. Residues: CSGMDRVEQYF.

This sequence joins TRBV2 and TRBJ2-1; 13 positions agree with TRBD2. There are 14 residues in the CDR3. V lost 8 bases to trimming and J lost 4 bases; unmatched junction nucleotides: 2. The V gene's germline CDR1 is SNHLY and CDR2 FYNNEI. CDR3: CASGTSGKYNEQFF. The DNA of the CDR3 is TGTGCCAGCGGGACTAGCGGGAAATACAATGAGCAGTTCTTC.

The table lists this clonotype with many counts. The rearrangement joins TRBV6-1 to TRBJ2-1, with 7 nucleotides matching TRBD2. The length of the CDR3 is 15 residues. Per the germline V gene, CDR1 is MNHNS and CDR2 is SASEGT. The V segment lost 4 bases and the J segment 7 bases; nucleotides outside the gene matches: 10. CDR3 residues: CASSVNSGTGNEQFF. In DNA form, the CDR3 reads TGTGCCAGCAGTGTTAACAGCGGGACGGGAAATGAGCAGTTCTTC.